Following are 32 T cell receptor beta chains from one sample sequenced in a study of cytomegalovirus exposure and HLA in healthy donors. Researchers ran the PCR with 60 Vbeta and 13 Jbeta primers. Data came from immunoSEQ multiplex PCR; TCRdb stores just in-frame clones and leaves some out. Counted here are about 130,000 clones, 78% occurring once; the ten biggest clones make up 1.4% to 1.5%. The sequencing input was PBMCs. The receptors here all came from a female donor in good health and CMV-seronegative.

The chain joins TRBV30 to TRBJ1-1; 7 bases line up with TRBD1. The J segment lost 3 bases and the V segment lost 1 base, leaving 2 bases of the junction unmatched. The germline CDR1 and CDR2 sequences are GTSNPN and SVGIG (reference sequence). CDR3 size: 13 residues. The CDR3 nucleotides are TGTGCCTGGAGTGAGGGGGCCTACACTGAAGCTTTCTTT. Its translation: CAWSEGAYTEAFF.

The chain combines TRBV18 with TRBJ1-1, with 8 bases that match TRBD1. The CDR3 has 15 amino acids. CDR1 and CDR2 (germline): KGHSH, LQKENI. The trim removed 5 bases at V and 3 bases at J, leaving 8 bases unmatched. This chain's CDR3 is CASSALQGGDTEAFF. CDR3 coding DNA: TGTGCCAGCTCAGCCCTACAGGGGGGGGACACTGAAGCTTTCTTT.

This clone has just one count. The chain is built from TRBV18 and TRBJ2-1, with 10 bases aligning to TRBD2. Trimming cost V 2 bases and J 9 bases; bases outside gene matches: 10. Germline CDR1 is KGHSH and CDR2 is LQKENI. The CDR3 length is 16 residues. This CDR3 is CASSPLSGRAGGEQFF. For the CDR3, the DNA is TGTGCCAGCTCACCATTAAGCGGGAGGGCTGGAGGTGAGCAGTTCTTC.

The V call is TRBV7-3, the J call TRBJ2-2; the match to TRBD2 covers 8 bases. V shed 2 bases, J shed 6 bases, and the junction held 5 bases outside the gene matches. The CDR3 loop spans 15 amino acids. Germline CDR1 is SGHTA and CDR2 is FQGTGA. CDR3 residues: CASSLLGAGAGELFF. The CDR3 DNA sequence: TGTGCCAGCAGCTTATTAGGAGCGGGGGCCGGGGAGCTGTTTTTT.

CDR3 DNA sequence: TGTGCCAGCAGCTCCCTAGCGGGAGCTACCGGGGAGCTGTTTTTT. Translating gives CASSSLAGATGELFF. V gene TRBV7-2 combines with J gene TRBJ2-2; 10 bases match TRBD2. J gave up 5 bases and V 4 bases, and 4 bases lay outside the gene matches. There are 15 residues in the CDR3. Germline V gives CDR1 SGHTA, CDR2 FQGNSA. Together with reference TRBV7-2 and TRBJ2-2, the CDR3 gives the full variable domain: GAGVSQSPSNKVTEKGKDVELRCDPISGHTALYWYRQSLGQGLEFLIYFQGNSAPDKSGLPSDRFSAERTGGSVSTLTIQRTQQEDSAVYLCASSSLAGATGELFFGEGSRLTVL.

The chain employs TRBV27 and TRBJ1-4; TRBD1 might be the D (5 bases). The V gene's germline CDR1 is MNHEY and CDR2 SMNVEV (reference sequence). Trimming removed 2 bases at V and 3 bases at J, with 10 bases between. The CDR3 contains 15 residues. In nucleotides, the CDR3 is TGTGCCAGCAGTTTACCCAGGGAGGCTAATGAAAAACTGTTTTTT. Residues: CASSLPREANEKLFF.

The chain joins TRBV11-3 to TRBJ2-5, with D possibly being TRBD2 (6 bases). This CDR3 is built from 16 residues. Germline CDR1 reads SGHNT; CDR2 reads YENEEA. Trimming removed 5 bases at V and 5 bases at J, with 21 bases between. CDR3 region: CASSPNPTRGLETQYF. CDR3 DNA sequence: TGTGCCAGCAGCCCCAACCCGACTAGAGGCTTGGAGACCCAGTACTTC.

The chain employs TRBV4-2 and TRBJ1-5; the D gene is possibly TRBD1 (5 bases). Trimming took 4 bases from V and 1 from J, leaving 17 bases between them. This CDR3 contains 17 residues. CDR1 LGHNA and CDR2 YNFKEQ come from the germline V gene. The CDR3 is CASSLSGGGKSNQPQHF. CDR3 DNA: TGTGCCAGCAGCCTTTCCGGGGGAGGGAAAAGCAATCAGCCCCAGCATTTT.

This clone was seen a single time. This rearrangement joins TRBV29-1 to TRBJ1-2, with a tentative D call TRBD1 (5 bases). In germline, CDR1 is SQVTM, CDR2 ANQGSEA. The CDR3 extends over 13 amino acids. With 4 bases removed from V and 8 bases from J, the gap between germline ends came to 17 bases. CDR3 amino acids: CSVVSGTDDGYTF. DNA for the CDR3: TGCAGCGTTGTCAGCGGGACTGACGACGGCTACACCTTC.

The chain combines TRBV10-3 with TRBJ2-5, with TRBD2 identical over 12 bases. Germline-derived CDR1 and CDR2 are ENHRY and SYGVKD. Trimming cost V 10 bases and J 0 bases; bases outside gene matches: 3. The CDR3 runs to 14 residues. Written as DNA, the CDR3 is TGTGCCACCTGGACTAGCGGGAACCAAGAGACCCAGTACTTC. It is translated as CATWTSGNQETQYF.

This chain joins TRBV9 and TRBJ2-5, with TRBD1 identical over 7 bases. This CDR3 region has 15 residues. After removal of 0 bases from V and 3 bases from J, the junction contained 5 bases not matched to a gene. Per germline, CDR1 SGDLS and CDR2 YYNGEE. The CDR3 nucleotides are TGTGCCAGCAGCGTAGGAATTGGGACAGAAGAGACCCAGTACTTC. Protein: CASSVGIGTEETQYF.

CDR3 sequence reads: CASCNRDRGYGYTF. CDR3 DNA: TGTGCCAGCTGTAACCGGGACAGGGGTTATGGCTACACCTTC. This sequence joins TRBV6-5 and TRBJ1-2; TRBD1 agrees at 10 bases. The germline gives CDR1 MNHEY, CDR2 SVGAGI. The CDR3 totals 14 residues. V shed 8 bases, J shed 5 bases, and the junction held 8 bases outside the gene matches.

The chain couples TRBV7-3 to TRBJ2-2; no reliable D call. V lost 5 bases and J 5 bases, leaving 6 bases between the germline ends. CDR3 length: 12 amino acids. In germline, CDR1 is SGHTA, CDR2 FQGTGA. The CDR3, as DNA: TGTGCCAGCAGCCCTAGGACCGGGGAGCTGTTTTTT. Protein: CASSPRTGELFF.

The V gene is TRBV7-2, the J gene TRBJ2-7, with 9 nucleotides matching TRBD1. V was clipped by 5 bases and J by 5 bases; unmatched bases: 7. Germline V lookup: CDR1 SGHTA, CDR2 FQGNSA. This CDR3 comprises 14 residues. CDR3 residues: CASSRGTGRNEQYF. In DNA, the CDR3 is TGTGCCAGCAGCCGCGGGACAGGGCGCAACGAGCAGTACTTC.

J is TRBJ2-5 and V is TRBV5-1; 9 bases line up with TRBD2. Trimming took 3 bases from V and 5 from J; bases not matched to a gene: 11. The V gene's germline CDR1 is SGHRS and CDR2 YFSETQ. This CDR3 contains 16 residues. CDR3 sequence (DNA): TGCGCCAGCAGCTCGACCCAAGCGGGAGGTTGGGAGACCCAGTACTTC. It translates to CASSSTQAGGWETQYF.

V usage is TRBV5-8 and J usage is TRBJ2-1; the D gene is possibly TRBD1 (5 bases). V lost 4 bases and J lost 6, with 14 bases in between. CDR1 is SGHTS, CDR2 YDEGEE, per germline. This CDR3 has 14 residues. CDR3 coding DNA: TGTGCCAGCAGCGGGGCCGCATTTTTCAATGAGCAGTTCTTC. Translated: CASSGAAFFNEQFF.

The chain joins TRBV7-2 to TRBJ2-7; 9 bases are shared with TRBD1. This CDR3 contains 16 residues. V lost 5 bases, J lost 4 bases, and 12 bases stayed unmatched. Germline V gene sequence: CDR1 SGHTA, CDR2 FQGNSA. The CDR3 here is CASSPITGTGLYEQYF. The DNA of the CDR3 is TGTGCCAGCAGCCCGATAACCGGGACAGGGTTGTACGAGCAGTACTTC. Variable domain in full (rest from reference TRBV7-2 and TRBJ2-7): GAGVSQSPSNKVTEKGKDVELRCDPISGHTALYWYRQSLGQGLEFLIYFQGNSAPDKSGLPSDRFSAERTGGSVSTLTIQRTQQEDSAVYLCASSPITGTGLYEQYFGPGTRLTVT.

The sample holds a few counts of this clone. The chain combines TRBV19 with TRBJ2-5, with D hard to call. Between the trimmed V and J ends, which lost 1 base and 5 bases, there was a span of 11 bases. This CDR3 has 14 residues. Germline CDR1 LNHDA, CDR2 SQIVND (reference sequence). The chain's CDR3 is CASSIAVGGETQYF. The CDR3 nucleotides read TGTGCCAGTAGTATAGCCGTCGGCGGTGAGACCCAGTACTTC.

This clone occurred a few times. The chain uses TRBV27 and TRBJ1-1; 7 nucleotides line up with TRBD1. The CDR3 length is 13 residues. J lost 5 bases, V lost 2 bases, and 2 bases had no gene match. Germline assignment: CDR1 MNHEY and CDR2 SMNVEV (reference sequence). Here the CDR3 reads CASSLNRGTEAFF. For the CDR3, the DNA is TGTGCCAGCAGTTTAAACAGGGGAACTGAAGCTTTCTTT.

The V call is TRBV6-5, the J call TRBJ2-3, with a tentative D call TRBD1 (6 bases). From germline, CDR1 is MNHEY and CDR2 SVGAGI. There are 14 residues in the CDR3. Trimming pared 2 bases from V and 4 bases from J, leaving 10 bases between. The CDR3 loop reads CASSYRQGSDTQYF. CDR3 sequence (DNA): TGTGCCAGCAGTTACAGGCAGGGGTCAGATACGCAGTATTTT.

This chain joins TRBV30 and TRBJ2-2, with TRBD1 as a possible D gene (6 bases). Germline V gives CDR1 GTSNPN, CDR2 SVGIG (reference sequence). The ends were cut back, 2 bases at V and 2 bases at J, with 12 bases in the middle. The CDR3 contains 15 residues. DNA of the CDR3: TGTGCCTGGAGTTTAGGGGGTAGTAACACCGGGGAGCTGTTTTTT. Its translation: CAWSLGGSNTGELFF.

This clone showed up just a few times. The chain has TRBV6-1 and TRBJ1-4, with 10 bases aligning to TRBD1. The CDR3 is 14 amino acids. Germline CDR1 and CDR2: MNHNS and SASEGT. V lost 6 bases to trimming and J lost 6 bases; unmatched junction nucleotides: 4. The CDR3 region is CASRWDRGDEKLFF. CDR3 coding DNA: TGTGCCAGCAGATGGGACAGGGGCGATGAAAAACTGTTTTTT.

This sequence joins TRBV29-1 and TRBJ2-1, with TRBD1 matching over 7 bases. The J segment lost 8 bases and the V segment lost 5 bases, leaving 3 bases of the junction unmatched. The CDR3 is 11 residues long. Germline values: CDR1 SQVTM, CDR2 ANQGSEA. The CDR3 here is CSVRGQDEQFF. CDR3 nucleotide sequence: TGCAGCGTTAGAGGACAGGATGAGCAGTTCTTC.

The chain couples TRBV15 to TRBJ2-5; 7 positions match TRBD1. CDR1 and CDR2 from the germline V gene are LNHNV and YYDKDF (reference sequence). The CDR3 covers 14 residues. The junction had 5 bases not matched to a gene; V was cut back by 5 bases and J by 2 bases. The DNA of the CDR3 is TGTGCCACCAGCGCCCAGGGGGATCAAGAGACCCAGTACTTC. This translates into CATSAQGDQETQYF.

The CDR3 DNA is TGTGCCAGCAGTGAAGATAGGGGGACGTATGGCTACACCTTC. This translates into CASSEDRGTYGYTF. The gene calls are TRBV2 and TRBJ1-2, with D possibly being TRBD1 (6 bases). The CDR3 totals 14 residues. V was trimmed by 1 base and J by 5 bases, leaving 11 bases between them. CDR1 is SNHLY and CDR2 is FYNNEI in the germline V gene.

The table lists this clone with a few counts. The chain carries TRBV4-1 and TRBJ2-3, with 14 bases matching TRBD2. V lost 4 bases to trimming and J lost 5 bases; unmatched junction nucleotides: 5. The CDR3 covers 16 residues. Germline values: CDR1 MGHRA, CDR2 YSYEKL. The CDR3 DNA sequence: TGCGCCAGCAGCCGGAGGGGACTAGCGGGAGAAGATACGCAGTATTTT. It codes for CASSRRGLAGEDTQYF.

J is TRBJ1-2 and V is TRBV28; D is ambiguous. This CDR3 region has 15 residues. Trimming pared 5 bases from V and 1 base from J, leaving 14 bases between. Germline lookup yields CDR1 MDHEN and CDR2 SYDVKM. This CDR3 is CASSREILHNYGYTF. CDR3 coding DNA: TGTGCCAGCAGTAGAGAGATTCTCCATAACTATGGCTACACCTTC.

The chain joins TRBV27 to TRBJ2-7; 8 positions agree with TRBD1. The CDR3 is made up of 13 amino acids. Trimming removed 10 bases from V and 5 bases from J; junction bases left unmatched: 10. Germline CDR1 MNHEY, CDR2 SMNVEV (reference sequence). DNA for the CDR3: TGTGCCACAGCGAAATCGACAGGGGACGAGCAGTACTTC. Translation gives CATAKSTGDEQYF.

The chain joins TRBV9 to TRBJ1-1, with a possible D match to TRBD1 (6 bases). V lost 2 bases and J lost 1, with 12 bases in between. Germline values: CDR1 SGDLS, CDR2 YYNGEE. The CDR3 spans 15 residues. The CDR3 sequence is CASSVTGTANTEAFF. As DNA, the CDR3 is TGTGCCAGCAGCGTGACAGGCACTGCGAACACTGAAGCTTTCTTT.

The gene calls are TRBV9 and TRBJ1-5, with 9 nucleotides matching TRBD1. V was pared by 4 bases and J by 6 bases, with 5 bases of the junction left unmatched. The CDR3 covers 14 residues. Germline CDR1 is SGDLS and CDR2 is YYNGEE. The CDR3 bases are TGTGCCAGCAGCCAACAGGGGGCTGGTCAGCCCCAGCATTTT. Amino acids: CASSQQGAGQPQHF.

This clone has only one observation. The chain has TRBV30 and TRBJ1-5; 12 bases agree with TRBD1. Germline CDR1 reads GTSNPN; CDR2 reads SVGIG (reference sequence). J gave up 2 bases and V 3 bases, and 2 bases lay outside the gene matches. The CDR3 extends over 15 amino acids. The CDR3 DNA sequence: TGTGCCTGGAGCGGGACAGGGGGCGGCAATCAGCCCCAGCATTTT. Translated, it gives CAWSGTGGGNQPQHF.

This clone has only a few counts. J is TRBJ1-5 and V is TRBV28, with D unresolved. Germline CDR1 MDHEN, CDR2 SYDVKM. This CDR3 contains 12 residues. The V end lost 3 bases, the J end lost 6 bases, and 6 bases lay between the germline ends. The DNA for the CDR3 is TGTGCCAGCAGTTTGTTGCGTCAGCCCCAGCATTTT. This encodes CASSLLRQPQHF.